Presented here are 6 T cell receptor beta chains from one specimen sequenced in a study of cytomegalovirus exposure and HLA in healthy donors. PCR used 60 Vbeta primers and 13 Jbeta primers. The protocol was immunoSEQ multiplex PCR, while the TCRdb copy is restricted to in-frame clones and leaves out a portion. The repertoire holds about 100,000 clones, 78% seen once, with approximately 0.83% in the top ten. Sequencing used PBMCs. The receptors were gathered from a woman aged 55-69 years in good health and CMV-seronegative.

J is TRBJ2-7 and V is TRBV4-3; TRBD2 agrees at 9 bases. CDR1 and CDR2 (germline): LGHNA, YSLEER. Germline trimming cut 3 bases from V and 3 bases from J; bases unmatched to any gene: 6. The CDR3 has 15 amino acids. The DNA of the CDR3 is TGCGCCAGCAGCCAGAGTAGCGGGGGAAGCTACGAGCAGTACTTC. Residues: CASSQSSGGSYEQYF.

This clone appeared a single time. The chain employs TRBV6-5 and TRBJ1-2; 11 positions match TRBD1. Germline V gene data show CDR1 as MNHEY and CDR2 as SVGAGI. CDR3 length: 14 residues. V shed 2 bases, J shed 5 bases, and the junction held 1 base outside the gene matches. CDR3 in DNA: TGTGCCAGCAGTTACGGGGACAGGGGGTATGGCTACACCTTC. The encoded protein is CASSYGDRGYGYTF.

The rearrangement uses TRBV7-9 and TRBJ1-3; D may be TRBD1 (5 bases). Trimming took off 3 bases at V and 0 bases at J, with 21 bases between the two ends. The CDR3 runs to 19 residues. From germline, CDR1 is SEHNR and CDR2 FQNEAQ (reference sequence). The CDR3 DNA reads as TGTGCCAGCAGCTTTTTGGCCGGCTTCGACAGTAGCTCTGGAAACACCATATATTTT. This encodes CASSFLAGFDSSSGNTIYF.

This clone was counted only a few times. This chain connects TRBV7-9 to TRBJ1-1; 8 bases map to TRBD1. The germline CDR1 and CDR2 sequences are SEHNR and FQNEAQ (reference sequence). V was pared by 5 bases and J by 3 bases, with 14 bases of the junction left unmatched. There are 17 residues in the CDR3. The CDR3 loop reads CASSHPDRVPTYTEAFF. The CDR3 DNA sequence: TGTGCCAGCAGCCATCCGGACAGGGTCCCCACATACACTGAAGCTTTCTTT.

The V call is TRBV27, the J call TRBJ2-3, with D possibly being TRBD2 (5 bases). There are 14 residues in the CDR3. Trimming stripped 2 bases from V and 8 bases from J, with 14 bases between. Germline V gives CDR1 MNHEY, CDR2 SMNVEV (reference sequence). Here the CDR3 reads CASSLGVGSGTQYF. DNA of the CDR3: TGTGCCAGCAGTTTAGGGGTGGGAAGCGGTACGCAGTATTTT.

The gene calls are TRBV19 and TRBJ2-1, with D possibly being TRBD1 (6 bases). The CDR3 is 13 residues long. V lost 10 bases, J lost 5 bases, and 15 bases lay in between. Germline V lookup: CDR1 LNHDA, CDR2 SQIVND (reference sequence). CDR3 coding DNA: TGTGCCACAGGGGACCGCCTCGACAATGAGCAGTTCTTC. Translated: CATGDRLDNEQFF.